This entry lists 20 T cell receptor beta chains sequenced from one sample in a study of regulatory T cells in long-lasting Graves disease. Building of the TCR beta libraries involved iRepertoire HTBI primers and Arm-PCR of CDR3 regions. A single record per CDR3 protein comes from TCRdb applying MiXCR to the multiplex PCR reads. Altogether around 450,000 distinct CDR3 sequences are present, more than 13% being singletons, with the ten largest covering over 15%. Time point defined: newly diagnosed GD, antithyroid drugs for less than 3 months. PBMC RNA was the source of the TCR library. These records were also assigned to another study, of T cells in Graves' hyperthyroidism and ophthalmopathy.

The sequences come from peripheral blood mononuclear cells (PBMCs), collected at new diagnosis, from a patient treated with antithyroid drugs. Receptors originate from a woman aged 25-40 years with Graves disease.

As regards this clonotype: A much larger clone sits a single nucleotide away, making a read error possible. The chain uses TRBV5-1 and TRBJ1-4; possibly TRBD1 for D (5 bases). V was shortened by 6 bases and J by 5 bases, with 14 bases between the two germline ends. The germline CDR1 and CDR2 sequences are SGHRS and YFSETQ. The CDR3 covers 14 residues. The CDR3 DNA follows: TGCGCCAGCACAGCAGGGAAAGGGAATGAAAAACTGTTTTTT. Protein product: CASTAGKGNEKLFF.

This clonotype was counted many times. The V and J genes are TRBV20-1 and TRBJ2-1; maybe TRBD2 (6 bases). CDR1 is DFQATT and CDR2 is SNEGSKA in the germline V gene (reference sequence). V lost 5 bases to trimming and J lost 3 bases, with 14 bases between them. The CDR3 contains 14 residues. The CDR3 coding sequence is TGCAGTGCTCCCTTAGCGGACCGCTACAATGAGCAGTTCTTC. Amino acids: CSAPLADRYNEQFF.

This clonotype was detected ten times or more. The chain combines TRBV2 with TRBJ1-6; TRBD1 agrees at 7 bases. The CDR3 extends over 15 amino acids. Germline lookup yields CDR1 SNHLY and CDR2 FYNNEI. Unmatched junction bases numbered 7, after V lost 8 bases and J lost 3 bases. CDR3 DNA sequence: TGTGCCAGCCTCACAGGGGCCAACTATAATTCACCCCTCCACTTT. Amino acids: CASLTGANYNSPLHF.

This clonotype was counted many times. This chain uses TRBV29-1 with TRBJ2-5; D gene ambiguous. CDR3 size: 15 residues. Trimming took 2 bases from V and 1 from J, leaving 14 bases between them. The germline gives CDR1 SQVTM, CDR2 ANQGSEA. This CDR3 is CSVEWASSSQETQYF. As DNA, the CDR3 is TGCAGCGTTGAATGGGCCAGCTCGAGCCAAGAGACCCAGTACTTC.

This clonotype was detected many times. The gene calls are TRBV2 and TRBJ1-1; D is undetermined. Trimming left V 7 bases short and J 0 bases short, with 21 bases between. Per germline, CDR1 SNHLY and CDR2 FYNNEI. The CDR3 totals 17 residues. The CDR3 loop is CASKTLRGVNVNTEAFF. For the CDR3, the DNA is TGTGCCAGCAAGACCTTACGTGGGGTTAATGTGAACACTGAAGCTTTCTTT.

This clonotype showed up just a few times. The chain recombines TRBV12-3 or TRBV12-4 with TRBJ2-1; 8 bases line up with TRBD2. V lost 2 bases to trimming and J lost 5 bases; unmatched junction nucleotides: 11. This CDR3 spans 17 amino acids. CDR3 in amino acids: CASSLRGAGGRNNEQFF. Written as DNA, the CDR3 is TGTGCCAGCAGTTTAAGGGGGGCGGGCGGGAGGAACAATGAGCAGTTCTTC.

Comments on this clonotype: As the CDR3 is not closed by the conserved phenylalanine or tryptophan, this likely results from a read error. V usage is TRBV7-3 and J usage is TRBJ2-1; D remains unclear. The ends were cut back, 1 base at V and 2 bases at J, with 9 bases in the middle. The germline gives CDR1 SGHTA, CDR2 FQGTGA. This CDR3 comprises 15 residues. Here the CDR3 reads CASSLNFRPYNEQFI. CDR3 bases: TGTGCCAGCAGCTTAAATTTTCGACCCTACAATGAGCAGTTCATC.

This clonotype was counted a few times. This sequence joins TRBV27 and TRBJ2-7; unclear D gene. The V end was cut by 2 bases, the J end by 2 bases, with 16 bases between. There are 16 residues in the CDR3. Germline assignment: CDR1 MNHEY and CDR2 SMNVEV (reference sequence). The CDR3 loop reads CASSLIPTERPYEQYF. The CDR3 DNA sequence: TGTGCCAGCAGTTTAATCCCGACGGAAAGACCCTACGAGCAGTACTTC.

This clonotype was counted a few times. One end of the junction fails to match germline, which may point to a read error. The chain recombines TRBV6-1 with TRBJ1-3; 7 bases match TRBD1. Germline lookup yields CDR1 MNHNS and CDR2 SASEGT. The CDR3 has 14 residues. DNA for the CDR3: TGTGCCAGCGGTGAACAGGGGTATGGAAACACCATATATTTT. It codes for CASGEQGYGNTIYF.

The chain is built from TRBV5-1 and TRBJ1-1; D is undetermined. The CDR3 is made up of 14 amino acids. CDR1 and CDR2 from the germline V gene are SGHRS and YFSETQ. The V gene lost 1 base and the J gene lost 1 base, with 8 bases spanning the gap. DNA of the CDR3: TGCGCCAGCAGCTTGACCACCTCGAACACTGAAGCTTTCTTT. Translating it yields CASSLTTSNTEAFF.

This clonotype has a count of ten or more. The V gene is TRBV10-3, the J gene TRBJ2-1, with D hard to call. V was clipped by 3 bases and J by 2 bases, with 5 bases between them. Germline CDR1 ENHRY, CDR2 SYGVKD. The CDR3 length is 13 residues. CDR3 in amino acids: CAISDNAYNEQFF. The CDR3 bases are TGTGCCATCAGTGACAACGCCTACAATGAGCAGTTCTTC.

This clonotype has at least ten counts. The V gene is TRBV7-3, the J gene TRBJ2-1; 9 nucleotides align to TRBD2. V dropped 5 bases and J dropped 8; count of bases not matched to a gene: 13. This CDR3 has 16 residues. Germline CDR1 and CDR2: SGHTA and FQGTGA. In DNA, the CDR3 is TGTGCCAGCAGCCCGGAAGGGCGCGGGAGGGCGCATGAGCAGTTCTTC. Amino acids: CASSPEGRGRAHEQFF.

The table lists this clonotype with many counts. The gene calls are TRBV20-1 and TRBJ2-1, with 8 bases fitting TRBD2. With 0 bases clipped from V and 4 bases from J, the junction kept 5 bases outside the gene matches. This CDR3 has 15 residues. CDR1 and CDR2 (germline): DFQATT, SNEGSKA (reference sequence). CDR3 DNA sequence: TGCAGTGCTAGAGATGGGCGGGAGGTTTACAATGAGCAGTTCTTC. It encodes CSARDGREVYNEQFF.

This clonotype was seen repeatedly, ten times or more. The rearrangement uses TRBV20-1 and TRBJ2-5, with TRBD1 identical over 7 bases. V was clipped by 2 bases and J by 1 base; unmatched bases: 4. Germline V lookup: CDR1 DFQATT, CDR2 SNEGSKA (reference sequence). The CDR3 sequence is 14 residues long. The CDR3 here is CSARPRDSQETQYF. CDR3 nucleotides: TGCAGTGCTAGACCCCGGGACAGCCAAGAGACCCAGTACTTC.

This clonotype was recorded many times. The chain recombines TRBV7-2 with TRBJ1-1; 8 nucleotides agree with TRBD1. Per the germline V gene, CDR1 is SGHTA and CDR2 is FQGNSA. This CDR3 has 13 residues. Unmatched junction bases numbered 8, after V lost 5 bases and J lost 9 bases. CDR3 loop: CASSRQGFAKAFF. The CDR3 coding sequence is TGTGCCAGCAGCCGACAGGGGTTTGCCAAAGCTTTCTTT.

In its sample, this clonotype was seen many times. The chain recombines TRBV29-1 with TRBJ2-7; 7 nucleotides match TRBD1. CDR1 SQVTM and CDR2 ANQGSEA come from the germline V gene. The CDR3 consists of 15 residues. Trimming took 3 bases from V and 4 from J; bases not matched to a gene: 12. The CDR3 DNA reads as TGCAGCGTTGAGACCCCCAGAGGGGGCCTTTACGAGCAGTACTTC. Translation gives CSVETPRGGLYEQYF.

This clonotype was seen only a few times. The CDR3 sequence is CAFGTDYTNQETQYF. The DNA for the CDR3 is TGTGCCTTTGGGACAGACTATACAAACCAAGAGACCCAGTACTTC. V and J are TRBV30 and TRBJ2-5; 7 bases are a match to TRBD1. The V segment lost 7 bases and the J segment 0 bases; nucleotides outside the gene matches: 11. This CDR3 contains 15 residues. Germline CDR1 is GTSNPN and CDR2 is SVGIG (reference sequence).

At least ten counts were recorded for this clonotype. CDR3 sequence (DNA): TGTGCCAGCAGGCCTGGACTTATAAAAAACATTCAGTACTTC. Translation gives CASRPGLIKNIQYF. The chain joins TRBV12-3 or TRBV12-4 to TRBJ2-4, with D tentatively TRBD2 (5 bases). The length of the CDR3 is 14 residues. V lost 6 bases to trimming and J lost 4 bases, with 13 bases between them.

This sequence joins TRBV24-1 and TRBJ2-1, with TRBD1 identical over 8 bases. Germline V gives CDR1 KGHDR, CDR2 SFDVKD. The CDR3 consists of 16 residues. J lost 6 bases, V lost 4 bases, and 10 bases had no gene match. The CDR3 nucleotides read TGTGCCACCAGTGACCCCGGACAGGGCGGGCCCAATGAGCAGTTCTTC. Translated: CATSDPGQGGPNEQFF.

This clonotype was recorded a few times. The rearrangement uses TRBV12-3 or TRBV12-4 and TRBJ2-1; D is undetermined. V was shortened by 6 bases and J by 3 bases, with 9 bases between the two germline ends. CDR3 length: 13 residues. Here the CDR3 DNA reads TGTGCCAGCAGGTACTCAAACTACAATGAGCAGTTCTTC. Its protein product is CASRYSNYNEQFF.